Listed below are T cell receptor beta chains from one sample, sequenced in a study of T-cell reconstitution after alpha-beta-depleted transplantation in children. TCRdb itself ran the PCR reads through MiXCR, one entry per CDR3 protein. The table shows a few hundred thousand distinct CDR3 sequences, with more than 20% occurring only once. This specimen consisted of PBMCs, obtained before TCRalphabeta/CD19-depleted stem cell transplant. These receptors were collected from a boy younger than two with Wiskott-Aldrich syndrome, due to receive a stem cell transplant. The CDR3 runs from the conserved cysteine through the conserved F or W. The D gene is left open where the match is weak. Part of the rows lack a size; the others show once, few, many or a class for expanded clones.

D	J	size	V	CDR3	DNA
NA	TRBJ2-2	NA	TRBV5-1	CASSFGQFRTGDLFF	TGCGCCAGCAGCTTCGGACAGTTTAGAACCGGGGACCTGTTTTTT
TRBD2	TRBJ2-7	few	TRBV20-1	CSARRLAGVNEQYF	TGCAGTGCTAGGAGACTAGCGGGAGTCAACGAGCAGTACTTC
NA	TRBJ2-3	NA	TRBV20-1	CSASNRRGATDTQYF	TGCAGTGCTAGCAACAGGAGGGGGGCCACAGATACGCAGTATTTT
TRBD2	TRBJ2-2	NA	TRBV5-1	CASSLFASGSGELFF	TGCGCCAGCAGCTTGTTTGCTAGCGGGAGTGGGGAGCTGTTTTTT
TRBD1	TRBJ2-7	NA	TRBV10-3	CAISPGQGAREQYF	TGTGCCATCAGTCCGGGACAGGGGGCTCGGGAGCAGTACTTC
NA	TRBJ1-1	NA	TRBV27	CASSPGVVNTEAFF	TGTGCCAGCAGTCCAGGGGTTGTGAACACTGAAGCTTTCTTT
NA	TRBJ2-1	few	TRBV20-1	CSAGGPFF	TGCAGTGCCGGAGGGCCCTTCTTC
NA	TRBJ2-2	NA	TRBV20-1	CSAREANTGELFF	TGCAGTGCTAGAGAGGCAAACACCGGGGAGCTGTTTTTT
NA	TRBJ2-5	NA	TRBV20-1	CSARDSLVYETQYF	TGCAGTGCTAGAGATTCCCTAGTATATGAGACCCAGTACTTC
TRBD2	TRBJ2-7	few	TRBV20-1	CSASRLAGGYEQYF	TGCAGTGCTAGCAGACTAGCGGGAGGGTACGAGCAGTACTTC
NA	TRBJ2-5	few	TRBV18	CASSPGSETQYF	TGTGCCAGCAGCCCCGGGTCAGAGACCCAGTACTTC
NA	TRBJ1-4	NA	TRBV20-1	CSASVGATNEKLFF	TGCAGTGCTAGCGTGGGGGCGACTAATGAAAAACTGTTTTTT
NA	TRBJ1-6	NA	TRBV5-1	CASSLSEGQNSPLHF	TGCGCCAGCAGCCTCTCGGAGGGCCAGAATTCACCCCTCCACTTT
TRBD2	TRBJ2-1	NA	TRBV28	CASKPTSGVNSYNEQFF	TGTGCCAGCAAGCCGACTAGCGGGGTCAACTCCTACAATGAGCAGTTCTTC
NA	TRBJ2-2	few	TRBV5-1	CASRPTDYTGELFF	TGCGCCAGCAGGCCTACAGACTACACCGGGGAGCTGTTTTTT
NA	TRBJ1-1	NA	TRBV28	CASSSPSKAFF	TGTGCCAGCAGTTCCCCAAGTAAAGCTTTCTTT
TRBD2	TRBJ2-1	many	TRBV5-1	CASSLVGLAGGNEQFF	TGTGCCAGCAGTTTGGTTGGACTAGCGGGAGGGAATGAGCAGTTCTTC
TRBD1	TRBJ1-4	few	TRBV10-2	CASSEGQATNEKLFF	TGCGCCAGCAGTGAGGGACAGGCAACTAATGAAAAACTGTTTTTT
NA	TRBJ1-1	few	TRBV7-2	CASSSLGGTEAFF	TGTGCCAGCAGCTCACTCGGGGGCACTGAAGCTTTCTTT
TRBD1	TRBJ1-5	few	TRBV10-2	CASRDTRQGGYGNQPQHF	TGCGCCAGCAGGGACACAAGACAGGGTGGGTACGGCAATCAGCCCCAGCATTTT